The sequence of this TCR beta chain was determined in a study of cytomegalovirus exposure and HLA in healthy donors. It was with 60 Vbeta and 13 Jbeta primers that the PCR ran. Sequenced by immunoSEQ multiplex PCR; TCRdb stores in-frame clones only, minus some. The sample's table shows more than 110,000 clones. V lost 0 bases to trimming and J lost 0 bases, with 10 bases between them. Germline-derived CDR1 and CDR2 are SGHTS and YDEGEE. The CDR3 is 16 residues long. Sequencing was carried out using PBMCs. The TCR was taken from a man aged 40-55 years in good health and CMV-seronegative. This chain joins TRBV5-8 and TRBJ2-1, with D possibly being TRBD1 (6 bases). CDR3 amino acids: CASSLAQDSSYNEQFF. CDR3 DNA: TGTGCCAGCAGCTTGGCACAGGACAGCTCCTACAATGAGCAGTTCTTC.